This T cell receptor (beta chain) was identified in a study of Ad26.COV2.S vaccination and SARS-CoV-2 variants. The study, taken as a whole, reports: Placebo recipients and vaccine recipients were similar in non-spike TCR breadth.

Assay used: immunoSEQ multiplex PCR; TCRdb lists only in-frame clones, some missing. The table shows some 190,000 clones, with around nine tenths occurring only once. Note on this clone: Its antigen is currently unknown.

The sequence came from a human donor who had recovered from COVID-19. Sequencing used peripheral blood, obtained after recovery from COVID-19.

Here the CDR3 DNA reads TGCAGCGCTGAGGGGCAGGGAGGGTACTACGAGCAGTACTTC. This codes for CSAEGQGGYYEQYF. The chain recombines TRBV29-1 with TRBJ2-7, with 7 bases fitting TRBD2. V lost 7 bases and J lost 3; bases outside the gene matches: 12. The germline gives CDR1 SQVTM, CDR2 ANQGSEA. The CDR3 contains 14 residues.